Shown below are 26 T cell receptor beta chains from a single sample sequenced in a study of monozygotic twins with inflammatory bowel disease. TCRdb reprocessed the 5' RACE reads; each CDR3 protein has one entry and no DNA is given. The specimen's table records 440,000 or so distinct CDR3 sequences. The sequenced sample was blood. The receptors shown here come from a human donor with ulcerative colitis or Crohn's disease, or a healthy co-twin of an affected twin (not recorded which).

This chain uses TRBV7-9 with TRBJ2-3; absent DNA, TCRdb's TRBD1 call cannot be checked. The CDR3 has 14 residues. Germline V gives CDR1 SEHNR, CDR2 FQNEAQ (reference sequence). The CDR3 region is CASSRGKGADTQYF. Complete variable domain (other parts from reference TRBV7-9 and TRBJ2-3): DTGVSQNPRHKITKRGQNVTFRCDPISEHNRLYWYRQTLGQGPEFLTYFQNEAQLEKSRLLSDRFSAERPKGSFSTLEIQRTEQGDSAMYLCASSRGKGADTQYFGPGTRLTVL.

The gene calls are TRBV28 and TRBJ2-5; the D call from TCRdb, TRBD2, cannot be confirmed without DNA. This CDR3 spans 11 amino acids. The germline gives CDR1 MDHEN, CDR2 SYDVKM. CDR3 sequence: CASNNAGTQYF.

The chain is built from TRBV9 and TRBJ2-2; the TCRdb D gene call, TRBD2, has no DNA to confirm it. The CDR3 sequence is 16 residues long. Per the germline V gene, CDR1 is SGDLS and CDR2 is YYNGEE. This chain's CDR3 is CASTGHPSGGTGELFF.

The chain is built from TRBV7-9 and TRBJ2-4; lacking DNA, the TRBD1 call made by TCRdb goes unchecked. Germline V gene sequence: CDR1 SEHNR, CDR2 FQNEAQ (reference sequence). CDR3 length: 15 residues. This CDR3 is CASSSTGQGRNIQYF.

The V and J genes are TRBV20-1 and TRBJ1-1. The CDR3 totals 11 residues. Germline assignment: CDR1 DFQATT and CDR2 SNEGSKA (reference sequence). The chain's CDR3 is CSARGHTEAFF.

This chain joins TRBV5-1 and TRBJ1-1. This CDR3 spans 13 amino acids. Germline-derived CDR1 and CDR2 are SGHRS and YFSETQ. This chain's CDR3 is CASSVDANTEAFF.

The chain links TRBV27 to TRBJ2-2. Germline lookup yields CDR1 MNHEY and CDR2 SMNVEV (reference sequence). The CDR3 has 12 amino acids. The CDR3 loop is CASSYPGGELFF.

This chain links TRBV30 with TRBJ1-1; the D call from TCRdb, TRBD1, cannot be confirmed without DNA. CDR3 length: 14 residues. Germline V lookup: CDR1 GTSNPN, CDR2 SVGIG (reference sequence). The chain's CDR3 is CAWSVRGENTEAFF. Full variable domain (remainder filled in from reference TRBV30 and TRBJ1-1): SQTIHQWPATLVQPVGSPLSLECTVEGTSNPNLYWYRQAAGRGLQLLFYSVGIGQISSEVPQNLSASRPQDRQFILSSKKLLLSDSGFYLCAWSVRGENTEAFFGQGTRLTVV.

This chain joins TRBV6-5 and TRBJ2-1; the D call from TCRdb, TRBD1, cannot be confirmed without DNA. The CDR3 runs 11 residues. CDR1 is MNHEY and CDR2 is SVGAGI in the germline V gene. The CDR3 is CASSTGREQFF.

The chain has TRBV4-1 and TRBJ1-3; TCRdb picks TRBD1, but there is no DNA to check that call. The germline CDR1 and CDR2 sequences are MGHRA and YSYEKL. The CDR3 is 15 amino acids. CDR3 loop: CASSQARGVGNTIYF.

V usage is TRBV7-2 and J usage is TRBJ1-4. CDR1 is SGHTA, CDR2 FQGNSA, per germline. The CDR3 has 15 amino acids. CDR3 in amino acids: CASSLTYSPNEKLFF.

V gene TRBV27 combines with J gene TRBJ1-4; TCRdb proposes TRBD1, but this gene call is untestable without DNA. Germline values: CDR1 MNHEY, CDR2 SMNVEV (reference sequence). This CDR3 is 15 amino acids long. The CDR3 sequence: CASSIKGAAYEKLFF.

The chain joins TRBV11-2 to TRBJ1-1; TCRdb lists TRBD1, though no DNA is available to test this call. The CDR3 extends over 17 amino acids. CDR1 SGHAT and CDR2 FQNNGV come from the germline V gene. CDR3 amino acids: CASSLRQGVYLNTEAFF.

This CDR3 is CASSLVAGEGPEQFF. The V gene is TRBV5-1, the J gene TRBJ2-1; the TRBD1 assignment by TCRdb is unverifiable without DNA. The CDR3 covers 15 residues. Germline V gene sequence: CDR1 SGHRS, CDR2 YFSETQ.

CDR3 region: CASSSPPHYGYTF. V gene TRBV12-3 or TRBV12-4 combines with J gene TRBJ1-2; the TCRdb call, TRBD1, lacks DNA for checking. The CDR3 length is 13 residues.

The chain has TRBV2 and TRBJ2-7; TCRdb's D call, TRBD2, is unchecked because there is no DNA. The CDR3 loop spans 15 amino acids. Germline-derived CDR1 and CDR2 are SNHLY and FYNNEI. The CDR3 is CASKGGLAGNYEQYF.

The gene calls are TRBV5-1 and TRBJ2-2. Germline loops: CDR1 SGHRS, CDR2 YFSETQ. The CDR3 loop spans 18 amino acids. The chain's CDR3 is CASSLGTLGNSNTGELFF.

CDR3 residues: CASSSHSRGNDRYKQYF. This chain connects TRBV27 to TRBJ2-7; the TRBD2 assignment by TCRdb is unverifiable without DNA. This CDR3 is 17 amino acids long. CDR1 is MNHEY, CDR2 SMNVEV, per germline (reference sequence).

The rearrangement links TRBV21-1 to TRBJ2-6; TCRdb indicates TRBD2, and absent DNA this call remains unverified. TRBV21-1 is labeled a pseudogene. The CDR3 is 19 residues long. This CDR3 reads CASSKGSASGTRGANVLTF.

The rearrangement joins TRBV6-1 to TRBJ2-7; TCRdb outputs TRBD1, but without DNA this stays unchecked. Germline V gene data show CDR1 as MNHNS and CDR2 as SASEGT. This CDR3 is built from 15 residues. The chain's CDR3 is CASSSPRAGGHEQYF.

V is TRBV4-3 and J is TRBJ1-3. This CDR3 has 16 amino acids. From germline, CDR1 is LGHNA and CDR2 YSLEER. The CDR3 sequence is CASSQGLAVTGNTIYF.

V is TRBV6-2 or TRBV6-3 and J is TRBJ2-7; lacking DNA, the TRBD1 call made by TCRdb goes unchecked. The CDR3 totals 15 residues. Germline V lookup: CDR1 MNHEY, CDR2 SVGEGT. CDR3 sequence: CASSTWTGTTYEQYF.

The rearrangement joins TRBV9 to TRBJ2-1; TCRdb returns TRBD2, unconfirmable since there is no DNA. The CDR3 is made up of 19 amino acids. The germline V gene has CDR1 SGDLS and CDR2 YYNGEE. The chain's CDR3 is CASSPLPGTPSDLYNEQFF.

This rearrangement joins TRBV11-2 to TRBJ2-3; TCRdb's D gene call, TRBD2, goes unchecked for lack of DNA. Germline V gene lookup returns CDR1 SGHAT and CDR2 FQNNGV. This CDR3 region has 15 residues. The CDR3 reads CASSVQGGGADTQYF.

J is TRBJ2-1 and V is TRBV24-1; TCRdb's D call, TRBD1, is unchecked because there is no DNA. CDR3 size: 16 residues. From germline, CDR1 is KGHDR and CDR2 SFDVKD. CDR3 protein: CATSDRGTGGGREQFF.

The chain is built from TRBV12-3 or TRBV12-4 and TRBJ1-2; the TRBD1 assignment by TCRdb is unverifiable without DNA. The CDR3 runs to 15 residues. CDR3 residues: CASSQGSGRVGGYTF.